The following is a TCR beta chain sequence with its context. Antigen unknown. Primers included in the PCR were 60 Vbeta and 13 Jbeta primers. Clones were read by immunoSEQ multiplex PCR, and TCRdb kept only the in-frame ones, dropping some. Of approximately 290,000 clones in the sample, 80% are singletons; the top ten hold about 0.28%. This entry comes from a study of cytomegalovirus exposure and HLA in healthy donors. Findings of the study overall: Among the sequence variants, a highly shared cluster was likely an artifact of sequencing.

V was cut by 4 bases and J by 2 bases, with 14 bases left in between. CDR3 length equals 15 residues. Germline values: CDR1 MNHEY, CDR2 SVGAGI. The sequencing sample was made of PBMCs. The clonotype originates from a girl aged 2 to 10 in good health and CMV-seronegative. The chain links TRBV6-5 to TRBJ1-2; possibly TRBD1 for D (6 bases). The DNA for the CDR3 is TGTGCCAGCAGTTCCGCAGGGGTCGGCAACTATGGCTACACCTTC. Translating gives CASSSAGVGNYGYTF.